This T cell receptor (beta chain) was recorded in a study of cytomegalovirus exposure and HLA in healthy donors (dated by TCRdb to the late 2010s). For the study in its entirety: According to an earlier analysis of 587 of the donors, roughly 180 million T cells yielded some 110 million unique TCR beta sequences and around 300 Gb of sequence data. An early release that covered roughly 600 HLA-typed donors contained approximately 320 gigabases of sequencing data and tens of millions of unique TCR sequences. Of the 300 to 500 genotyped donors, 65% to 90% were placed in the genetic ancestry cluster associated with self-reported Caucasian donors. The study was designed to test whether signatures of past pathogen exposure could be identified by cataloging public T cell receptors. The study profiled the T cell repertoires of fewer than 850 subjects by immunosequencing and related them to cytomegalovirus serostatus. Besides the first cohort of hundreds of subjects, a separate validation cohort made up of about 120 different subjects was used. To predict cytomegalovirus infection status, the study combined high-throughput TCR immunosequencing, statistical association of individual TCRs with disease status, and machine learning. A later analysis re-examined previously published TCR beta repertoires from more than 600 donors and added high-resolution HLA genotyping to investigate patterns of TCR occurrence. In the later analysis, no new phenotypic data were used to find candidate immune exposures; instead, reliance was placed on TCR beta sequences and their occurrence across donors. An earlier analysis of fewer than 750 of the donors used high-throughput TCR beta sequencing to judge whether each TCR beta V gene segment behaved as functional or pseudogenic. Donor age, sex, ethnicity and CMV serostatus were collected together with the repertoire data. Genome-wide SNP genotypes for about 65% of the roughly 700 donors were used in a later genetic analysis, which treated that subset as a discovery cohort. All discovery cohort repertoires had been generated using a single sequencing platform. HLA typing included class I and class II loci at four-digit resolution. Typing coverage differed by locus: A, B, C, DRB1 and DQB1 were typed in roughly 620-630 donors, DQA1 in about 500, DPA1 in some 600, and DPB1 in roughly 450. Roughly five DR-DQ haplotypes were treated as single units for association and clustering because of strong linkage in the cohort. Among around 400 genotyped donors of the cohort, an average of around 250,000 unique TCR beta nucleotide sequences was sequenced per donor, of which 15% to 20% were non-productive.

The cohort was made up of approximately 700 healthy bone marrow donors. Cohort members were all nominally healthy when sampled, although unrecorded immune exposures were likely present. The donor was CMV seronegative and was included in the group of over 300 seronegative cohort members. Each donor provided a peripheral blood sample, and peripheral blood mononuclear cells were used for TCR beta sequencing. Genomic DNA was extracted from the blood cell samples with the Qiagen DNeasy Blood Extraction Kit. Receptor amplification or capture employed the immunoSEQ multiplex PCR assay. For the multiplex PCR, a mixture combining 60 forward primers for TCR Vbeta segments and 13 reverse primers for TCR Jbeta segments was used. The CDR3 region of rearranged TCR beta genes was amplified from genomic DNA by a multiplex PCR assay. On the Illumina HiSeq System, the amplified TCR beta libraries were sequenced as 87-base-pair reads. Per the original workflow: A later analysis counted 65 million to 90 million unique TCR beta chains across the 666 repertoires, and roughly 9.9 million of these chains were shared by at least two donors. Raw reads were error-corrected and collapsed into unique sequences with a nearest-neighbor algorithm that merged closely related sequences to remove PCR and sequencing errors. Alignment of CDR3 sequences to IMGT reference sequences was used to assign V, D and J gene segments. For a sequence to be retained, a match of at least six nucleotides was required to both a V gene segment and a J gene segment. A rearrangement counted as productive if the CDR3 had no stop codons and remained in frame with V and J, and every other rearrangement counted as non-productive. Following IMGT convention, CDR3 was defined as the stretch from the second conserved V-encoded cysteine up to the conserved J-encoded phenylalanine. Sequences without an unambiguous match to a single V gene segment were excluded from the earlier analysis of about 640 of the donors. In an earlier analysis of some 590 of the donors, a V segment was called functional when productive rearrangements were above 56.7%, and segregating when the standard deviation between donors exceeded 5%. A statistical classification framework was built to diagnose cytomegalovirus status from the catalog of TCR beta chain sequences. In a later analysis, V and J genes were assigned by comparing TCR nucleotide sequences against IMGT/GENE-DB human TR gene sequences. The TCRdist pipeline was used in a later analysis to assign CDR3 sequences and most-parsimonious VDJ recombination scenarios. In a later analysis, each TCR beta chain was defined by its CDR3 amino acid sequence together with its V-gene family, and reads lacking a unique V-gene family were excluded. In a later analysis, nearly 600 highly shared, low-generation-probability nucleotide sequences were removed to address suspected cross-contamination and a sequencing artifact. For each public chain, a later analysis derived a clonal expansion index from normalized ranks of inferred template counts within each repertoire. In a later analysis, generation probabilities were computed with a VDJ recombination model fitted to out-of-frame rearrangements, and the resulting probabilities were checked against IGoR. In a later analysis, TCR-TCR, TCR-HLA and TCR-CMV co-occurrence was scored with hypergeometric tests, and a repertoire-size bias correction was applied to TCR pairs. To estimate false discovery rates, a later analysis permuted the HLA or CMV assignments 20 times. In a later analysis, co-occurring TCRs were grouped using DBSCAN, with TCRdist sequence similarity added in when clustering inside HLA-allele-positive subsets. Repertoires with fewer than 30,000 or more than 120,000 public chains, plus five repertoires with anomalous nucleotide sharing, were excluded from co-occurrence clustering. What TCRdb holds here is the immuneACCESS table cut down to in-frame rearrangements. Part of the clones is not present; checked against another copy, under half of the missing clones reflect an unresolved V gene, and the others are unexplained. V, J and clone size are those of that table, while D and trimming were read from the DNA. The sample yields around 150,000 clones; roughly 70% were counted once. Approximately 2.5% of the sample is taken by the ten largest.

Details on this clone: Its antigen is currently not known. The sample holds no much larger clone one base away, and base qualities are not on file.

CDR1 and CDR2 are read off the germline V gene as SGDLS and YYNGEE. There are 13 amino acids in the CDR3, from cysteine to phenylalanine inclusive. Only CDR3 DNA remains: 39 bases, in frame from the first base. Trimming takes 2 bases off V and 10 bases off J; junction bases not matched to a gene: 5. General study outcomes and caveats: In an earlier analysis of some 540 of the donors, most TCR beta V segments appeared in productive rearrangements about 87% or about 30% of the time, broadly matching IMGT annotations. In a later genetic analysis, a missense DCLRE1C variant was associated with V-gene and J-gene trimming of TCR beta chains, and the association was replicated in an independent cohort. In this cohort, only TCR beta chains were sequenced, and detectable features were limited by the absence of alpha or paired-chain data. A further reported finding was that TCR beta sequences accurately predicted the HLA-A and HLA-B alleles for most subjects in the first cohort. The classifier was reported to diagnose cytomegalovirus status with high specificity and sensitivity in both the original cohort and the validation cohort. A few of the identified cytomegalovirus-associated TCR beta chains were confirmed in vitro to be specific for cytomegalovirus antigens. A cluster of highly shared sequence variants was judged likely to be a technical artifact of the sequencing pipeline. Assigning TCR associations to individual alleles was difficult when HLA alleles, especially DR and DQ, strongly co-occurred. Most TCR sequences were observed very rarely across donors, whereas some public TCRs were present in many individuals. In a later analysis, the rate of TCR association differed among HLA loci, with DRB1 alleles having the most associated TCRs and HLA-C alleles having the fewest. Presence/absence analyses assumed roughly uniform sequencing depth across donors, an assumption that may not hold. In a later analysis, HLA-associated TCR beta chains were found to be more clonally expanded and to have lower generation probabilities than equally common non-associated chains. Immune exposure information for the cohort was limited to CMV serostatus. Several of the top co-occurrence clusters appeared to be linked to parvovirus B19, influenza, CMV and Epstein-Barr virus, according to a later analysis. A total of about 150 TCR beta chains were listed by the study as associated with cytomegalovirus. Linkage disequilibrium might explain the correlated functional status among segregating V segments, but an unknown experimental factor could not be ruled out. Compared with the roughly 710-donor mean, donors in an Asian-associated ancestry cluster had fewer N-insertions in productive TCRs, according to a later genetic analysis. At a false discovery rate of 0.05, a later analysis linked under 20,000 TCR beta sequences to specific HLA alleles. According to a later analysis, most CMV-associated TCR beta chains appeared to be HLA-restricted, and the HLA associations seemed to be driven largely by CMV exposure. Because counts were too low, some 17 rarely observed V segments, including chromosome 9 orphons, were excluded from the earlier analysis of some 590 of the donors. Because HLA typing was missing for some donors at each locus, association tests included only the typed subset. The authors suggested that the approach could potentially be generalized to other disease states and immunological phenotypes. The 87-base-pair reads could not distinguish some IMGT-functional V segments, including TRBV6-2 and TRBV6-3, so those segments were excluded.

The clonotype was recovered from a young woman in good health and CMV-seronegative. Sequencing was carried out using PBMCs. The V gene is TRBV9 and the J gene is TRBJ2-1, with TRBD2 matching 8 junction bases. The encoded CDR3 is CASSVLLAGEQFF. Read as DNA, the sequence is TGTGCCAGCAGCGTTCTCTTAGCGGGAGAGCAGTTCTTC.